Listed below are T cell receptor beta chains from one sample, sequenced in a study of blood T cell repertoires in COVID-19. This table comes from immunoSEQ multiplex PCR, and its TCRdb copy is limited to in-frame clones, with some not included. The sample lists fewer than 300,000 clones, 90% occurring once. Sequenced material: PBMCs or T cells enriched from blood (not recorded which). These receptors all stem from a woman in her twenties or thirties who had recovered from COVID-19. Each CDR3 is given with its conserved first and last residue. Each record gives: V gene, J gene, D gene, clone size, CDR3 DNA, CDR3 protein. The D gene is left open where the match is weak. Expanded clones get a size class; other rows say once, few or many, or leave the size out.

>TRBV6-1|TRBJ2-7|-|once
TGTGCCAGCAGTTCTCCGACACTGAGCTCCTACGAGCAGTACTTC
CASSSPTLSSYEQYF
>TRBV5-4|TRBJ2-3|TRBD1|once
TGTGCCAGCAGCATCACACAGGGGGTGAGCACAGATACGCAGTATTTT
CASSITQGVSTDTQYF
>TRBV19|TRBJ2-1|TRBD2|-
TGTGCCAGTAGTAAAACTAGCGGGAGCCCCTACAATGAGCAGTTCTTC
CASSKTSGSPYNEQFF
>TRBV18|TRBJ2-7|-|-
TGTGCCAGCTCACCGGACACCCCGACAGGTTCGGGGGAGCAGTACTTC
CASSPDTPTGSGEQYF
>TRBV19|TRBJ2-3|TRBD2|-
TGTGCCAGTAGAAAACCGGGACTAGCGGGAGGGCCGCTTAAAACAGATACGCAGTATTTT
CASRKPGLAGGPLKTDTQYF
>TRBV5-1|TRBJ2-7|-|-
TGCGCCAGCAGCTTGGAGGTGGGGCCGACCTACGAGCAGTACTTC
CASSLEVGPTYEQYF
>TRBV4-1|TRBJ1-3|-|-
TGCGCCAGCCACAGGGTCCGGCAAAGTAGCTCTGGAAACACCATATATTTT
CASHRVRQSSSGNTIYF
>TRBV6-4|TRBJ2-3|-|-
TGTGCCAGCAGCCGGGACACGAGCACAGATACGCAGTATTTT
CASSRDTSTDTQYF
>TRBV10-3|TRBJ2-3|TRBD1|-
TGTGCCATCAGAGTGGGACAGGGAATCACAGATACGCAGTATTTT
CAIRVGQGITDTQYF
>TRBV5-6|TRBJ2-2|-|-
TGTGCCAGCAGCACGGGAGATGGTACCGGGGAGCTGTTTTTT
CASSTGDGTGELFF
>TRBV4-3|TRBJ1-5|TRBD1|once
TGCGCCAGCAGCCGTAGCACAGGGGGCAATCAGCCCCAGCATTTT
CASSRSTGGNQPQHF
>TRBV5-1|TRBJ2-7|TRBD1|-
TGCGCCAGCAGCTTTCGAGGACAGGTTAGCTCCTACGAGCAGTACTTC
CASSFRGQVSSYEQYF
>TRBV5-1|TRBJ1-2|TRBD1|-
TGCGCCAGCAGCCCTCCGGGACAGGTTAACTATGGCTACACCTTC
CASSPPGQVNYGYTF
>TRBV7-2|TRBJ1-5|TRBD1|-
TGTGCCAGCAGCCGGACAGGGGGCGCGAGCAATCAGCCCCAGCATTTT
CASSRTGGASNQPQHF
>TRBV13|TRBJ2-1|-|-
TGTGCCAGCAGCATCGAGACAGATTACAATGAGCAGTTCTTC
CASSIETDYNEQFF
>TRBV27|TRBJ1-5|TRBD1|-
TGTGCCAGCAGTTTGGGACAGGACAATCAGCCCCAGCATTTT
CASSLGQDNQPQHF
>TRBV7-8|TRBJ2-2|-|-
TGTGCCAGCAGCTTACGACAGAACACCGGGGAGCTGTTTTTT
CASSLRQNTGELFF
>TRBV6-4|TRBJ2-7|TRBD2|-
TGTGCCAGCAGAGTAACTAGCGACTCCTACGAGCAGTACTTC
CASRVTSDSYEQYF
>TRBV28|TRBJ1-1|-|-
TGTGCCAGCAGTTCTCCGGAGGTCCAGAACACTGAAGCTTTCTTT
CASSSPEVQNTEAFF
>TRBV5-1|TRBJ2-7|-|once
TGCGCCAGCAGCTTGACGGGAGAGTCCTACGAGCAGTACTTC
CASSLTGESYEQYF
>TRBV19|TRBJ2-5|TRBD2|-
TGTGCCAGTAGTATGTGGTCGCGGGAGAAAGGAGAGACCCAGTACTTC
CASSMWSREKGETQYF
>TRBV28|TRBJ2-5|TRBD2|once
TGTGCCAGCAGTTCGCCTAGCGGGATAGTAGGGACCCAGTACTTC
CASSSPSGIVGTQYF
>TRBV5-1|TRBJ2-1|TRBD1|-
TGCGCCAGCAAGACAGGGGAATACAATGAGCAGTTCTTC
CASKTGEYNEQFF
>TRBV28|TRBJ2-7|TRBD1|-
TGTGCCAGCAGTCTTCCGGGACAGAGATTCCCTAACGAGCAGTACTTC
CASSLPGQRFPNEQYF
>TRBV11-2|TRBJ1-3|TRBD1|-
TGTGCCAGCAGCCCGGGACAGGTCCCGTCTGGAAACACCATATATTTT
CASSPGQVPSGNTIYF
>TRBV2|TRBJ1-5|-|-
TGTGCCAGCAGCCCCCGGGGGGTTAGCAATCAGCCCCAGCATTTT
CASSPRGVSNQPQHF